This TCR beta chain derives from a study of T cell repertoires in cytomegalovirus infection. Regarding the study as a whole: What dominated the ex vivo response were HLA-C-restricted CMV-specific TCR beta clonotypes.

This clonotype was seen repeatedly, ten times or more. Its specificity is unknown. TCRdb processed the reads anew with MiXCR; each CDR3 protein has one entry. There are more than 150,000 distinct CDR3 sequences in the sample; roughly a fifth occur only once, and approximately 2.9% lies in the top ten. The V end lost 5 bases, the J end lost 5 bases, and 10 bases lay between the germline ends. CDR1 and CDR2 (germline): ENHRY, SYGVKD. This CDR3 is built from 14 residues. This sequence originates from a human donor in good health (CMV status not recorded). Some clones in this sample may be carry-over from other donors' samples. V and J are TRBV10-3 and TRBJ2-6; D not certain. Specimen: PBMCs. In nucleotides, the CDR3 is TGTGCCATCAGTCTAAGTGACCGGGCCAACGTCCTGACTTTC. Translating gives CAISLSDRANVLTF.